The source of this T cell receptor beta chain is a study of blood T cell repertoires in COVID-19. Study details: COVID-19 samples collected from the United States, Italy and Spain covered acute and convalescent phases.

Germline V gene sequence: CDR1 SGHNT, CDR2 YENEEA. The trim removed 4 bases at V and 2 bases at J, leaving 7 bases unmatched. The CDR3 sequence is 16 residues long. TCRdb's table, derived via immunoSEQ multiplex PCR, lists solely in-frame clones and lacks some. This sample carries about 98,000 clones, roughly 80% of them seen once, and the ten largest clones take about 10%. This receptor was obtained from a woman of 80 years or more with acute or convalescent COVID-19. The sample comprised peripheral blood. The V and J genes are TRBV11-3 and TRBJ2-5; 10 bases are a match to TRBD1. The DNA for the CDR3 is TGTGCCAGCAGCTCAGGACAGGGGGGATTACAAGAGACCCAGTACTTC. This sequence encodes CASSSGQGGLQETQYF.